The subject of this entry is one TCR beta chain. Germline V gene data show CDR1 as MNHEY and CDR2 as SVGAGI. This CDR3 spans 15 amino acids. V lost 6 bases, J lost 4 bases, and 16 bases lay in between. These data are taken from a study of cytomegalovirus exposure and HLA in healthy donors. PCR primers comprised 60 Vbeta and 13 Jbeta primers. Libraries were prepared by immunoSEQ multiplex PCR; TCRdb keeps only in-frame clonotypes and omits some of them. The data show approximately 100,000 clones, about 80% seen once. The rearrangement uses TRBV6-5 and TRBJ2-1; D might be TRBD2 (6 bases). This receptor was obtained from a female donor in good health and CMV-seronegative. The sample comprised PBMCs. The CDR3 region has the DNA TGTGCCAGCAGGCCAATAGCGGACATTTACAATGAGCAGTTCTTC. Its protein is CASRPIADIYNEQFF.